The rows below give T cell receptor beta chains drawn from one sample of a study of beta chain features in type 1 diabetes. TCRdb's copy holds only in-frame clones and misses some; the assay was immunoSEQ multiplex PCR. The sample holds 850,000 to 900,000 clones; under 20% are singletons and the top ten take around 0.02%. Source material: naive CD4+ T cells from blood. Receptors were obtained from a woman younger than 35 in good health. The CDR3 runs from the conserved cysteine through the conserved F or W. The D gene is left open where the match is weak. A clone size is listed for some rows: how often the clone was seen (once, few, many), or a class if it is expanded.

j_call,clone_size,d_call,v_call,cdr3_nt,cdr3_aa
TRBJ2-2,few,NA,TRBV7-9,TGTGCCAGCAGCTTAGCCGGCGGTCCCGGGGAGCTGTTTTTT,CASSLAGGPGELFF
TRBJ2-2,NA,NA,TRBV2,TGTGCCAGCAGTATAACAGGGATCACCGGGGAGCTGTTTTTT,CASSITGITGELFF
TRBJ2-3,NA,NA,TRBV10-3,TGTGCCATCAGTGACAGTAAGGGGTACACAGATACGCAGTATTTT,CAISDSKGYTDTQYF
TRBJ2-1,few,NA,TRBV4-3,TGCGCCAGCAGCCGAGGAGTAATGGGGACCAGAATTTACAATGAGCAGTTCTTC,CASSRGVMGTRIYNEQFF
TRBJ2-3,few,NA,TRBV9,TGTGCCAGCAGCTCCAGGGGGACTAGTGGAGCCACAGATACGCAGTATTTT,CASSSRGTSGATDTQYF
TRBJ2-7,few,TRBD1,TRBV28,TGTGCCAGCAGTCCCGGGGACAGCGGCGGCTACGAGCAGTACTTC,CASSPGDSGGYEQYF
TRBJ2-1,NA,TRBD2,TRBV11-1,TGTGCCAGCAGCTTATTACTAGCGTTGATCAATGAGCAGTTCTTC,CASSLLLALINEQFF
TRBJ1-2,few,TRBD1,TRBV5-1,TGCGCCAGCAGCTGGGGGACAGACTATGGCTACACCTTC,CASSWGTDYGYTF
TRBJ2-4,NA,TRBD2,TRBV11-2,TGTGCCAGCAGGCAAATGGGGGGGCAGTACTTC,CASRQMGGQYF
TRBJ2-3,few,NA,TRBV11-2,TGTGCCAGCAGCTTAGTTCCTCTTACGGCAGATACGCAGTATTTT,CASSLVPLTADTQYF
TRBJ2-3,few,TRBD2,TRBV7-2,TGTGCCAGCAGCTTAGGTTTGCCCCTGGCGGGAGTGACAGATACGCAGTATTTT,CASSLGLPLAGVTDTQYF
TRBJ2-5,NA,NA,TRBV5-4,TGTGCCAGCAGCTTAGAGGGCACCCCATGGTACTTC,CASSLEGTPWYF
TRBJ1-2,few,NA,TRBV19,TGTGCCAGTAACCAGGGATTGACCGCCCATGGCTACACCTTC,CASNQGLTAHGYTF
TRBJ1-1,few,NA,TRBV5-4,TGTGCCAGCAGCGTTCCAGGGCGCGGCACTGAAGCTTTCTTT,CASSVPGRGTEAFF
TRBJ2-1,few,NA,TRBV19,TGTGCCAGTAGTATAGGCGCTAGTTACAGTGAGCAGTTCTTC,CASSIGASYSEQFF
TRBJ2-3,few,NA,TRBV6-5,TGTGCCAGCAGACTAACCACCACCACGGCAGATACGCAGTATTTT,CASRLTTTTADTQYF
TRBJ2-7,NA,TRBD1,TRBV6-1,TGTGCCAGCAGTGAAAGGACAGGTCTAGAGCAGTACTTC,CASSERTGLEQYF
TRBJ1-2,NA,NA,TRBV5-6,TGTGCCAGCAGCTTGGCCAGAGGGGGCTACACCTTC,CASSLARGGYTF
TRBJ2-2,few,NA,TRBV5-1,TGCGCCAGCAGCTCATCTTCGGGGGCCGGGGAGCTGTTTTTT,CASSSSSGAGELFF
TRBJ2-7,NA,TRBD2,TRBV5-1,TGCGCCAGCAGCTTTACGGGACTAGCCTACGAGCAGTACTTC,CASSFTGLAYEQYF
TRBJ1-4,few,NA,TRBV14,TGTGCCAGCAGCGGACATACACATGAAAAACTGTTTTTT,CASSGHTHEKLFF
TRBJ1-4,NA,NA,TRBV5-4,TGTGCCAGCAGCCCCTCGGGCAGCCTTAATGAAAAACTGTTTTTT,CASSPSGSLNEKLFF
TRBJ2-7,few,NA,TRBV2,TGTGCCAGCAAGGGGACGCGAGATTCCTACGAGCAGTACTTC,CASKGTRDSYEQYF
TRBJ2-1,NA,NA,TRBV15,TGTGCCACCAGCAGAACAGGCGGACTTTCCAATGAGCAGTTCTTC,CATSRTGGLSNEQFF
TRBJ2-7,few,TRBD2,TRBV27,TGTGCCAGCAGTTCCAGACTAGCGGGAGGGTACCTCTACGAGCAGTACTTC,CASSSRLAGGYLYEQYF
TRBJ2-7,few,NA,TRBV28,TGTGCCAGCAGTGCCTCGGGATCCCAGGCCGAGCAGTACTTC,CASSASGSQAEQYF
TRBJ2-2,NA,NA,TRBV7-9,TGTGCCAGCAGCCCAGGGGGGTCCGGGGAGCTGTTTTTT,CASSPGGSGELFF
TRBJ2-3,NA,NA,TRBV14,TGTGCCAGCAGCAGCGGTCCGGAGGGTGATACGCAGTATTTT,CASSSGPEGDTQYF
TRBJ1-3,NA,NA,TRBV5-1,TGCGCCAGCAGCTTGGGGGGGCCTGGAAACACCATATATTTT,CASSLGGPGNTIYF
TRBJ1-1,NA,NA,TRBV7-8,TGTGCCAGCAGCTTAGTCGGCCAATCGAACACTGAAGCTTTCTTT,CASSLVGQSNTEAFF
TRBJ2-7,few,NA,TRBV4-3,TGCGCCAACAGGCGCGGGGGGATGGGAGGGGGCGTCGAGCAGTACTTC,CANRRGGMGGGVEQYF